This TCR beta chain emerged from a study of blood T cell repertoires in COVID-19. About the research overall: Acute and convalescent COVID-19 samples came from the United States, Italy and Spain. In each case, the material was cDNA or gDNA derived from T cells, B-cell-depleted T cells, or PBMCs.

Methods used by the authors: Estimation of nucleated cell counts was performed using reference gene primer amplification. TCRdb keeps only in-frame clones here, not all; method: immunoSEQ multiplex PCR. V and J calls and clone size are those listed in that table; D and trimming were worked out from the DNA. The sample lists around 220,000 clones, about 90% occurring once. Per the germline V gene, CDR1 is SGHVS and CDR2 is FQNEAQ. Between the trimmed V and J ends, which lost 0 bases and 9 bases, there was a span of 9 bases. This CDR3 is built from 14 residues. The chain employs TRBV7-8 and TRBJ1-6; D is unresolved. The clonotype originates from a man aged 40-50 years with active or convalescent COVID-19. Sequencing was carried out using peripheral blood. DNA for the CDR3: TGTGCCAGCAGCTTAGCCCGGGTCCGTTCACCCCTCCACTTT. Translated, it gives CASSLARVRSPLHF.